This T cell receptor (beta chain) was sequenced during a study of blood T cell repertoires in COVID-19. Across the study: The United States, Italy and Spain supplied acute and convalescent COVID-19 samples. Sample material is recorded as cDNA or gDNA derived from T cells, B-cell-depleted T cells, or PBMCs.

Original methodology: Reference gene primer amplification gave estimated nucleated cell counts. The repertoire was sequenced with immunoSEQ multiplex PCR; TCRdb's copy has only in-frame clones and lacks some. The V and J calls and clone size come from that table; D and trimming were worked out from the DNA. The repertoire consists of approximately 80,000 clones, with 77% occurring once and the leading ten covering around 9.4%. Germline V gene lookup returns CDR1 LNHDA and CDR2 SQIVND (reference sequence). Trimming removed 4 bases from V and 4 bases from J; junction bases left unmatched: 5. The CDR3 runs 15 residues. This clone was seen only a few times.

The sample was peripheral blood. J is TRBJ1-5 and V is TRBV19; 9 bases are a match to TRBD1. The sequence was obtained from a human donor in a cohort sampled during active COVID-19. The CDR3 loop reads CASSRGQGGNQPQHF. The CDR3 bases are TGTGCCAGTAGTAGGGGACAGGGAGGTAATCAGCCCCAGCATTTT.